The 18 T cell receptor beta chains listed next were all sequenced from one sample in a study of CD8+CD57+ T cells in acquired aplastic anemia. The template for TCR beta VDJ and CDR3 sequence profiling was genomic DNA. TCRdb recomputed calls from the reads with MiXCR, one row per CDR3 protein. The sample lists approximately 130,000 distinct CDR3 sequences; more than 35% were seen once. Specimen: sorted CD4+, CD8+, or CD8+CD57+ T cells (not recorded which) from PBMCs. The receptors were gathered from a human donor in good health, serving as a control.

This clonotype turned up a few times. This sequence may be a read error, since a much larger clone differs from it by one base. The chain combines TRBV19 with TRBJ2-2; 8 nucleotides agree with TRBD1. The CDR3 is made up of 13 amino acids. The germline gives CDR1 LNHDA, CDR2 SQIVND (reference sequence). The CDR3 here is CASSIQGAGELLF. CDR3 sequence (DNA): TGTGCCAGTAGTATTCAGGGGGCCGGGGAGCTGCTTTTT.

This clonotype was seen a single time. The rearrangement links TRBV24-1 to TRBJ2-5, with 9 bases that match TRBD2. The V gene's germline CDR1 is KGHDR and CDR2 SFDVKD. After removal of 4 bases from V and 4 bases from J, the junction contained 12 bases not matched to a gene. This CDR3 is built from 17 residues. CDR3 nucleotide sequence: TGTGCCACCAGTGACCATGCGGGGGGGAGGGATGGAGAGACCCAGTACTTC. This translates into CATSDHAGGRDGETQYF.

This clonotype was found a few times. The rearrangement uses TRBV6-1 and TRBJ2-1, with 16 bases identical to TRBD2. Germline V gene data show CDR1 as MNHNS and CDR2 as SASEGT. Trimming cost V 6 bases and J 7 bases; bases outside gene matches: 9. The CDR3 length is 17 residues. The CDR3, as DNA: TGTGCCAGCAGCCGGGGACTAGCGGGGGGGCAGGGGAATGAGCAGTTCTTC. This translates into CASSRGLAGGQGNEQFF.

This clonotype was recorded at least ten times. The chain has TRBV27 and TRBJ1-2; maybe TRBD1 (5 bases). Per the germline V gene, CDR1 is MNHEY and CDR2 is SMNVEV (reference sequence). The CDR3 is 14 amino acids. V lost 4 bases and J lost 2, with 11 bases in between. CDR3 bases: TGTGCCAGCAGTTATAGACAGAACAACTATGGCTACACCTTC. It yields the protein CASSYRQNNYGYTF.

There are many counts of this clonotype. CDR3 in DNA: TGCGCCAGCAGCTTGGCGGCGGGAGGGACCTACGAGCAGTACTTC. Its protein product is CASSLAAGGTYEQYF. J is TRBJ2-7 and V is TRBV5-1; 9 bases fit TRBD2. Germline-derived CDR1 and CDR2 are SGHRS and YFSETQ. The CDR3 has 15 residues. The ends lost 0 bases at V and 2 bases at J; junction bases unmatched: 3.

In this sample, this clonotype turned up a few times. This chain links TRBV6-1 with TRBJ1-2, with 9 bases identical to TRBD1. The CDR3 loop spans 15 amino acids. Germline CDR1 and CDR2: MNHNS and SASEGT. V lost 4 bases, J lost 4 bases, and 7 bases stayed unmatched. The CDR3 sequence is CASSAGTGISYGYTF. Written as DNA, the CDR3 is TGTGCCAGCAGTGCGGGGACAGGGATTAGCTATGGCTACACCTTC.

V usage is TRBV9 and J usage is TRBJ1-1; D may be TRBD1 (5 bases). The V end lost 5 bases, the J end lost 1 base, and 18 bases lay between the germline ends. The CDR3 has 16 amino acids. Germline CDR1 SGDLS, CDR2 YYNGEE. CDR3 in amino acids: CASSARSGGGNTEAFF. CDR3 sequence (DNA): TGTGCCAGCAGTGCTAGATCGGGGGGAGGGAACACTGAAGCTTTCTTT.

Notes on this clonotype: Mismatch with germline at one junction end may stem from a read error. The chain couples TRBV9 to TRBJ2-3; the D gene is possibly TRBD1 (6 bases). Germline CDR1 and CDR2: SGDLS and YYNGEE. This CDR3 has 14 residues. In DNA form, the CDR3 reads TGTGCCAGCAACGTAACAGGGTTCACAGATACGCGGTATTTT. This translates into CASNVTGFTDTRYF.

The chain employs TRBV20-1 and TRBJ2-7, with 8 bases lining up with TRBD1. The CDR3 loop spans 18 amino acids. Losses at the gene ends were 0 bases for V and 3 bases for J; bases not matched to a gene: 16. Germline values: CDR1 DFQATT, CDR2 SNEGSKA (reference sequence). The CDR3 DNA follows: TGCAGTGCTAGAGATCTAGGGACAGCTTCAACAGGGGGCTACGAGCAGTACTTC. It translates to CSARDLGTASTGGYEQYF.

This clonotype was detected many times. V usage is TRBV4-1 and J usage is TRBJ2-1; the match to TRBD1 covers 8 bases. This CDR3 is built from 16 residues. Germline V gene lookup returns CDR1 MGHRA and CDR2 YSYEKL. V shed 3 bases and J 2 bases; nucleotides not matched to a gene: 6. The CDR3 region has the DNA TGCGCCAGCAGCCATGGACAGGGCAGCCCCTACAATGAGCAGTTCTTC. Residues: CASSHGQGSPYNEQFF.

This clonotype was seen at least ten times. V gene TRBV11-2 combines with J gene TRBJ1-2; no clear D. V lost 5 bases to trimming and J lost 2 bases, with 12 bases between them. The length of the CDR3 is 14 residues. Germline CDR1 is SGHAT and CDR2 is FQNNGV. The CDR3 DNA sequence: TGTGCCAGCAGCCAAGTATACACCAACTATGGCTACACCTTC. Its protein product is CASSQVYTNYGYTF.

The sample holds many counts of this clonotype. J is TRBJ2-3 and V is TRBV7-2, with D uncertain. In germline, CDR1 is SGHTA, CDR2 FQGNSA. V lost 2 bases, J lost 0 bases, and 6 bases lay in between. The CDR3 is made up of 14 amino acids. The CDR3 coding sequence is TGTGCCAGCAGCTTACGGCTGAGCACAGATACGCAGTATTTT. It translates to CASSLRLSTDTQYF.

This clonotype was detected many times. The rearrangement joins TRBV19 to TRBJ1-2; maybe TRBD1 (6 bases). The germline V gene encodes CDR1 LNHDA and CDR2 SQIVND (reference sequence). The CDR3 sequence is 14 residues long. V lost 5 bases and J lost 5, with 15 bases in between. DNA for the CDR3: TGTGCCAGTAGTTACGGGACATCTTATTATGGCTACACCTTC. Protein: CASSYGTSYYGYTF.

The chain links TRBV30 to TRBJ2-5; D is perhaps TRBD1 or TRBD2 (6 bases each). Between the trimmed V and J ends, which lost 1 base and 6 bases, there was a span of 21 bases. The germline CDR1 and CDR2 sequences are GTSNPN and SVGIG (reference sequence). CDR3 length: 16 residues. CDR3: CAWSDGPGTWGQTQYF. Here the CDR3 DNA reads TGTGCCTGGAGTGACGGCCCCGGGACTTGGGGGCAGACCCAGTACTTC.

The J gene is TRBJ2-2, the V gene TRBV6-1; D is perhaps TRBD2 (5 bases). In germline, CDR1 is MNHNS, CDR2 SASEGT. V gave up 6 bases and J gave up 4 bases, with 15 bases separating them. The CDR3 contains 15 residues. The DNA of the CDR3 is TGTGCCAGCAGCACCGATTTGGGGAGCACCGGGGAGCTGTTTTTT. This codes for CASSTDLGSTGELFF.

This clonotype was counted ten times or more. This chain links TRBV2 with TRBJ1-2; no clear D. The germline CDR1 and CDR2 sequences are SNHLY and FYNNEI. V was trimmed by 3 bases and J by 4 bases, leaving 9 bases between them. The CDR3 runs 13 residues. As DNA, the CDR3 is TGTGCCAGCAGTGACTACGCCAGCTATGGCTACACCTTC. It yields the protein CASSDYASYGYTF.

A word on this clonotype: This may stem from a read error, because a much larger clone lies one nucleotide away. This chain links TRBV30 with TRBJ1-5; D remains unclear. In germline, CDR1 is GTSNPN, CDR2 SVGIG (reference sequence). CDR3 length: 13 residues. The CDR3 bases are TGTGCCTGGGGTGTAGCCAGCAATCAGCCCCAGCATTTT. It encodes CAWGVASNQPQHF.

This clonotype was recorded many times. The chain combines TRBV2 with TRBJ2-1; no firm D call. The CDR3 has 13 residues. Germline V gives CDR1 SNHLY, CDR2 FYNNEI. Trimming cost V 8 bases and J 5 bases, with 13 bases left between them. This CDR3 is CASQLSFNNEQFF. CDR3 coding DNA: TGTGCCAGCCAGCTTTCTTTCAACAATGAGCAGTTCTTC. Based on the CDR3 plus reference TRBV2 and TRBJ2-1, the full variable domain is EPEVTQTPSHQVTQMGQEVILRCVPISNHLYFYWYRQILGQKVEFLVSFYNNEISEKSEIFDDQFSVERPDGSNFTLKIRSTKLEDSAMYFCASQLSFNNEQFFGPGTRLTVL.